This is a list of T cell receptor beta chains from one sample in a study of regulatory T cells in long-lasting Graves disease. TCRdb re-analysed the multiplex PCR reads in MiXCR, keeping a single row per CDR3 protein. The sample carries 450,000 to 700,000 distinct CDR3 sequences, roughly 12% recorded once. The same data also went into a second study, on T cells in Graves' hyperthyroidism and ophthalmopathy.

The source material was peripheral blood mononuclear cells (PBMCs), sampled at new diagnosis, from a patient treated with antithyroid drugs. The source is a man under 40 with Graves disease. Both conserved end residues are part of each CDR3. A D gene is named only where the DNA matches it firmly. Clone size is given for some rows only: seen once, a few or many times, or a class if the clone is expanded.

>TRBJ1-6|few|.|TRBV6-4
CASSESYNSPLHF
TGTGCCAGCAGCGAGTCCTATAATTCACCCCTCCACTTT
>TRBJ2-7|.|TRBD2|TRBV5-1
CASSSQIAGRDYEQYF
TGCGCCAGCAGCTCGCAAATAGCGGGGAGAGACTACGAGCAGTACTTC
>TRBJ2-1|.|TRBD2|TRBV27
CASTTGTSGTEQFF
TGTGCCAGCACTACCGGGACTAGCGGGACCGAGCAGTTCTTC
>TRBJ1-5|many|TRBD1|TRBV12-3/TRBV12-4
CASSPQGLGNQPQHF
TGTGCCAGCAGTCCACAGGGGCTGGGAAATCAGCCCCAGCATTTT
>TRBJ1-1|many|.|TRBV12-5
CASVWGGNTEAFF
TGTGCTAGTGTTTGGGGGGGAAACACTGAAGCTTTCTTT
>TRBJ2-4|.|.|TRBV6-1
CASGNREGAKNIQYF
TGTGCCAGCGGAAACAGGGAGGGTGCCAAAAACATTCAGTACTTC
>TRBJ1-1|many|.|TRBV12-3/TRBV12-4
CASSLQGRGTEAFF
TGTGCCAGCAGTTTACAGGGGAGGGGGACTGAAGCTTTCTTT
>TRBJ2-1|.|.|TRBV5-4
CASSLGSTGGGDEQFF
TGTGCCAGCAGCTTGGGGAGTACAGGGGGGGGAGATGAGCAGTTCTTC
>TRBJ2-1|many|.|TRBV20-1
CSARGNGLNSYNEQFF
TGCAGTGCGCGCGGGAACGGCTTGAACTCCTACAATGAGCAGTTCTTC
>TRBJ2-2|many|.|TRBV6-4
CASSDTNTGELFF
TGTGCCAGCAGTGACACGAACACCGGGGAGCTGTTTTTT